These T cell receptor beta chains were read from a single sample in a study of OX40 agonist ivuxolimab in advanced cancers. Generated by immunoSEQ multiplex PCR, the TCRdb table keeps only in-frame clones and is missing some. The sample records about 5,100 clones, roughly 67% being singletons. Sequenced material: CD4+ or CD8+ T cells sorted from blood, taken in a trial of the OX40 agonist ivuxolimab. Source of these receptors: an adult with an advanced solid tumor such as melanoma, head and neck, liver or kidney cancer. The CDR3 runs from the conserved cysteine through the conserved F or W. Each record gives: clone size, D gene, J gene, V gene, CDR3 protein, CDR3 DNA. D genes are given only for firm matches. Size tells how often a clone was seen (once, few, many) or the class of an expanded clone, and some rows leave it out.

>.|.|TRBJ2-6|TRBV10-1
CASSEDFAQSRANVLTF
TGCGCCAGCAGTGAGGATTTCGCACAAAGTCGGGCCAACGTCCTGACTTTC
>.|TRBD1|TRBJ1-2|TRBV4-1
CASSRTGQANYGYTF
TGCGCCAGCAGCCGAACGGGACAGGCAAACTATGGCTACACCTTC
>.|.|TRBJ2-7|TRBV28
CASTGAAPLYEQYF
TGTGCCAGCACTGGTGCGGCCCCCCTCTACGAGCAGTACTTC
>few|.|TRBJ1-1|TRBV4-3
CASSQDVAGLPEAFF
TGCGCCAGCAGCCAAGATGTTGCAGGGCTCCCTGAAGCTTTCTTT
>few|.|TRBJ1-5|TRBV6-5
CASTSSATNQPQHF
TGTGCCAGCACCTCCTCCGCCACCAATCAGCCCCAGCATTTT
>.|.|TRBJ2-7|TRBV7-8
CASSLWSGGTYEQYF
TGTGCCAGCAGCTTATGGTCCGGGGGAACCTACGAGCAGTACTTC
>.|.|TRBJ1-1|TRBV14
CASSLGPLEAFF
TGTGCCAGCAGCCTGGGACCTCTTGAAGCTTTCTTT
>.|.|TRBJ1-1|TRBV11-3
CASSPWGGGTEAFF
TGTGCCAGCAGCCCGTGGGGTGGGGGCACTGAAGCTTTCTTT
>.|.|TRBJ1-3|TRBV9
CASSGEGNTIYF
TGTGCCAGCAGCGGGGAGGGAAACACCATATATTTT
>.|.|TRBJ1-6|TRBV4-1
CASSQQRGDYNSPLHF
TGCGCCAGCAGCCAACAAAGGGGGGACTATAATTCACCCCTCCACTTT
>.|.|TRBJ1-2|TRBV5-8
CASSVAAIDLGGYTF
TGTGCCAGCAGCGTTGCGGCTATAGACCTCGGGGGCTACACCTTC
>.|.|TRBJ2-7|TRBV7-9
CASSSMAYEQYF
TGTGCCAGCAGCTCCATGGCCTACGAGCAGTACTTC
>few|.|TRBJ2-1|TRBV11-1
CASSLDTGSSYNEQFF
TGTGCCAGCAGCTTAGACACAGGGAGCTCCTACAATGAGCAGTTCTTC